Here is one T cell receptor beta chain with its context. The data belong to a study of OX40 agonist ivuxolimab in advanced cancers. Study-level background: The patients got ivuxolimab, which is an agonistic anti-OX40 (CD134) antibody.

TCRdb's copy holds only in-frame clones and misses some; the assay was immunoSEQ multiplex PCR. The repertoire holds some 96,000 clones, with roughly 90% as singletons. The input for sequencing was CD4+ or CD8+ T cells sorted from blood, taken in a trial of the OX40 agonist ivuxolimab. The receptor was derived from an adult with an advanced solid tumor such as melanoma, head and neck, liver or kidney cancer.

CDR3 loop: CASSPVSGAGNTIYF. The DNA of the CDR3 is TGTGCCAGCTCACCAGTGTCCGGGGCTGGAAACACCATATATTTT. The V gene is TRBV18, the J gene TRBJ1-3, with D unresolved. This CDR3 has 15 residues. Germline assignment: CDR1 KGHSH and CDR2 LQKENI. With 2 bases removed from V and 2 bases from J, the gap between germline ends came to 10 bases.